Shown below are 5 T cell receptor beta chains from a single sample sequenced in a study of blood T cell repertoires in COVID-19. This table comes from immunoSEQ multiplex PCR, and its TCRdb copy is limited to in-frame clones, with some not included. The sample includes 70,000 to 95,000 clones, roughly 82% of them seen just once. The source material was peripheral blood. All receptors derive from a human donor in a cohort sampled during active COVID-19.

DNA for the CDR3: TGTGCCAGCAGTTTATTCAGGACAGGGGGACAGACCCAGTACTTC. Protein: CASSLFRTGGQTQYF. V and J are TRBV28 and TRBJ2-5; 10 nucleotides agree with TRBD1. The CDR3 extends over 15 amino acids. The V and J ends lost 1 base and 6 bases, in that order; junction bases with no gene match: 5. Germline V gene data show CDR1 as MDHEN and CDR2 as SYDVKM.

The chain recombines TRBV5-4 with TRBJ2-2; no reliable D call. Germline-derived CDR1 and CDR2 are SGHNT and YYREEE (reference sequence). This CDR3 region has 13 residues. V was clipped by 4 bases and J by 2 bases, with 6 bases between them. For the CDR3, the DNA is TGTGCCAGCAGCCAACAAAACACCGGGGAGCTGTTTTTT. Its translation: CASSQQNTGELFF.

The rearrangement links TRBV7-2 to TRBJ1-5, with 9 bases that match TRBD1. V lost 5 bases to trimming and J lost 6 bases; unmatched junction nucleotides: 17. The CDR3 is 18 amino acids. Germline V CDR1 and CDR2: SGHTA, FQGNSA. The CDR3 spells CASSAILQGASRGQPQHF. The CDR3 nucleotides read TGTGCCAGCAGCGCCATATTACAGGGGGCGTCTAGAGGTCAGCCCCAGCATTTT. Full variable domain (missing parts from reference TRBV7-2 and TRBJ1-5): GAGVSQSPSNKVTEKGKDVELRCDPISGHTALYWYRQSLGQGLEFLIYFQGNSAPDKSGLPSDRFSAERTGGSVSTLTIQRTQQEDSAVYLCASSAILQGASRGQPQHFGDGTRLSIL.

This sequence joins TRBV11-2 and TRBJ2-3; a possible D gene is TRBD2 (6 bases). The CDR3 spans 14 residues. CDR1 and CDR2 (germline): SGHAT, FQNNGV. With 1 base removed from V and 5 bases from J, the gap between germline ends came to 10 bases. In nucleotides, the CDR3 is TGTGCCAGCAGCTTAGCCGCTAGCGTAGATACGCAGTATTTT. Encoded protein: CASSLAASVDTQYF.

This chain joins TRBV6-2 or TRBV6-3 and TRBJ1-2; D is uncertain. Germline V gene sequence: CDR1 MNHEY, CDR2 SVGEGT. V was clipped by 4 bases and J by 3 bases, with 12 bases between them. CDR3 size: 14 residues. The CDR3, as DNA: TGTGCCAGCAGTTTCGGGGTGAGGGACTATGGCTACACCTTC. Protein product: CASSFGVRDYGYTF.